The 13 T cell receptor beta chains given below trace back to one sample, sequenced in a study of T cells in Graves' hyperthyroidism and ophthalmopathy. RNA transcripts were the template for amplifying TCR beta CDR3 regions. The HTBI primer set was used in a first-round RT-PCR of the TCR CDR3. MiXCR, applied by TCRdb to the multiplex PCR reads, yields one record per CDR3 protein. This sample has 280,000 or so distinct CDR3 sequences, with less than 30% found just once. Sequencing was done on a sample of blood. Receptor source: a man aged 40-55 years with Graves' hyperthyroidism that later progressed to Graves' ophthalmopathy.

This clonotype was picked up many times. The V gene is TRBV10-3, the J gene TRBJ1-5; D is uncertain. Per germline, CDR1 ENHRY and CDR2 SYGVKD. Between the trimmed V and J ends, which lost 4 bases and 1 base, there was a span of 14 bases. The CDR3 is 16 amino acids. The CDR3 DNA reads TGTGCCATCAGTGTATCGGGTCTTCTGAGCAATCAGCCCCAGCATTTT. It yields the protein CAISVSGLLSNQPQHF.

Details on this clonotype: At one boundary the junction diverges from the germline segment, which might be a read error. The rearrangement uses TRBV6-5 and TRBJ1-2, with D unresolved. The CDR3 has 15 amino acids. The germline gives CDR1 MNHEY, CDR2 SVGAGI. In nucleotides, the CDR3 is TGTGCCAGCAGTTACTCGAGTGGAGCCCCGGCGTCCCTGAACTTC. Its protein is CASSYSSGAPASLNF.

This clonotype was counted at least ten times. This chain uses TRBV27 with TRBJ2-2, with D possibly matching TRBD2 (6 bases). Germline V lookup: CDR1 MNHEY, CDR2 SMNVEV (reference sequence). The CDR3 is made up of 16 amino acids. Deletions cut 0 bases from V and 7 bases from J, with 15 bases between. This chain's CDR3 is CASSLSRDSRDGELFF. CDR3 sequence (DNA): TGTGCCAGCAGTTTATCGAGGGACTCCCGGGACGGGGAGCTGTTTTTT.

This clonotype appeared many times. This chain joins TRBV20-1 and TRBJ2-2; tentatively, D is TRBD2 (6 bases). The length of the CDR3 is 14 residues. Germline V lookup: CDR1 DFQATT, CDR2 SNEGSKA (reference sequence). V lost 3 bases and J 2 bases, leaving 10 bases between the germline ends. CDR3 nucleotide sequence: TGCAGTGCTAGGGAGGGAGGAAACACCGGGGAGCTGTTTTTT. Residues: CSAREGGNTGELFF.

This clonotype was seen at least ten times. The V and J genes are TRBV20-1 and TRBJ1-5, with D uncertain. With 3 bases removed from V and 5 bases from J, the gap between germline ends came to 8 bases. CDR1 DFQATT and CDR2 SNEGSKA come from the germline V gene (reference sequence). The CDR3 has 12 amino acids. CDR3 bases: TGCAGTGCTAGGGCCGCGGATCAGCCCCAGCATTTT. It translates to CSARAADQPQHF.

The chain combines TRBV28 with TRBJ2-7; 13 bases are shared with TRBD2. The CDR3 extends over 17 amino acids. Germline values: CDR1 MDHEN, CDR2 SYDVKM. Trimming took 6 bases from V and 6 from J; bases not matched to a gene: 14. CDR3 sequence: CASSFELAGGPLSEQYF. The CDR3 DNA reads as TGTGCCAGCAGCTTCGAACTAGCGGGAGGGCCGTTGAGCGAGCAGTACTTC.

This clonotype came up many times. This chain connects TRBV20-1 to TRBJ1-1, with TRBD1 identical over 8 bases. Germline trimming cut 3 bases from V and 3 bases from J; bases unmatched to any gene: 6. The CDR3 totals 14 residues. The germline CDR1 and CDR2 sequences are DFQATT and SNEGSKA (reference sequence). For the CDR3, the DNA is TGCAGTGCTAGCTACGTGACAGGGGACACTGAAGCTTTCTTT. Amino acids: CSASYVTGDTEAFF.

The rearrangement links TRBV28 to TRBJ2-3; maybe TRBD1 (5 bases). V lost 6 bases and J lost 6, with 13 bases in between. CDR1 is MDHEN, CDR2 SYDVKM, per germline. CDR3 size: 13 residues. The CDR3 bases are TGTGCCAGCAGGGGCCACTACAGGGATACGCAGTATTTT. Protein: CASRGHYRDTQYF. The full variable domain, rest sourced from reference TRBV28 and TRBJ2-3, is DVKVTQSSRYLVKRTGEKVFLECVQDMDHENMFWYRQDPGLGLRLIYFSYDVKMKEKGDIPEGYSVSREKKERFSLILESASTNQTSMYLCASRGHYRDTQYFGPGTRLTVL.

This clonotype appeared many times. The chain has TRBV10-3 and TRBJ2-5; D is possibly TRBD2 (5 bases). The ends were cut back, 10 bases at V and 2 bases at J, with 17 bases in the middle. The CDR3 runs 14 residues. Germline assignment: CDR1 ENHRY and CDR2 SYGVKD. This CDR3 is CATQDGPGQETQYF. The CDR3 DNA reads TGTGCCACCCAGGACGGCCCGGGACAAGAGACCCAGTACTTC.

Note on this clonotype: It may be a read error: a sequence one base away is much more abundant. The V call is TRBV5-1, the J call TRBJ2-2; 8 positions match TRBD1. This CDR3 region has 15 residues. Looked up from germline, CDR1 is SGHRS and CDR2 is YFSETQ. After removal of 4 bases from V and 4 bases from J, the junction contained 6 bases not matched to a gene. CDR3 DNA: TGCGCCAGCAGCGACAGACAGGGGAGCACCGGGGAGCTGTTTTTT. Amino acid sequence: CASSDRQGSTGELFF.

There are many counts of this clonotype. The CDR3 is CASSYEDSGELFF. In DNA, the CDR3 is TGTGCCAGCAGTTATGAGGATTCCGGGGAGCTGTTTTTT. This sequence joins TRBV6-5 and TRBJ2-2, with D uncertain. The V end lost 3 bases, the J end lost 6 bases, and 8 bases lay between the germline ends. The CDR3 covers 13 residues. Germline CDR1 and CDR2: MNHEY and SVGAGI.

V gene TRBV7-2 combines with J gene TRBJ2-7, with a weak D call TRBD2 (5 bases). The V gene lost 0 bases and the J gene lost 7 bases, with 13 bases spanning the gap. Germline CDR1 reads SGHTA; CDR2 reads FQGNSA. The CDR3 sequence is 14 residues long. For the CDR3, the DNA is TGTGCCAGCAGCTTAGCCACCATCTCGGGGGAGCAGTACTTC. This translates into CASSLATISGEQYF. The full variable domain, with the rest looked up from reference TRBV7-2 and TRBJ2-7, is GAGVSQSPSNKVTEKGKDVELRCDPISGHTALYWYRQSLGQGLEFLIYFQGNSAPDKSGLPSDRFSAERTGGSVSTLTIQRTQQEDSAVYLCASSLATISGEQYFGPGTRLTVT.

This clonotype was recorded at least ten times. The CDR3 is CASSLERPGDSNQPQHF. The CDR3 coding sequence is TGTGCCAGCAGCTTAGAACGGCCAGGGGATAGCAATCAGCCCCAGCATTTT. The rearrangement uses TRBV7-4 and TRBJ1-5, with D possibly being TRBD1 (6 bases). Germline V gene data show CDR1 as SGHVT and CDR2 as SQSDAQ. V gave up 1 base and J gave up 0 bases, with 13 bases separating them. The CDR3 sequence is 17 residues long.